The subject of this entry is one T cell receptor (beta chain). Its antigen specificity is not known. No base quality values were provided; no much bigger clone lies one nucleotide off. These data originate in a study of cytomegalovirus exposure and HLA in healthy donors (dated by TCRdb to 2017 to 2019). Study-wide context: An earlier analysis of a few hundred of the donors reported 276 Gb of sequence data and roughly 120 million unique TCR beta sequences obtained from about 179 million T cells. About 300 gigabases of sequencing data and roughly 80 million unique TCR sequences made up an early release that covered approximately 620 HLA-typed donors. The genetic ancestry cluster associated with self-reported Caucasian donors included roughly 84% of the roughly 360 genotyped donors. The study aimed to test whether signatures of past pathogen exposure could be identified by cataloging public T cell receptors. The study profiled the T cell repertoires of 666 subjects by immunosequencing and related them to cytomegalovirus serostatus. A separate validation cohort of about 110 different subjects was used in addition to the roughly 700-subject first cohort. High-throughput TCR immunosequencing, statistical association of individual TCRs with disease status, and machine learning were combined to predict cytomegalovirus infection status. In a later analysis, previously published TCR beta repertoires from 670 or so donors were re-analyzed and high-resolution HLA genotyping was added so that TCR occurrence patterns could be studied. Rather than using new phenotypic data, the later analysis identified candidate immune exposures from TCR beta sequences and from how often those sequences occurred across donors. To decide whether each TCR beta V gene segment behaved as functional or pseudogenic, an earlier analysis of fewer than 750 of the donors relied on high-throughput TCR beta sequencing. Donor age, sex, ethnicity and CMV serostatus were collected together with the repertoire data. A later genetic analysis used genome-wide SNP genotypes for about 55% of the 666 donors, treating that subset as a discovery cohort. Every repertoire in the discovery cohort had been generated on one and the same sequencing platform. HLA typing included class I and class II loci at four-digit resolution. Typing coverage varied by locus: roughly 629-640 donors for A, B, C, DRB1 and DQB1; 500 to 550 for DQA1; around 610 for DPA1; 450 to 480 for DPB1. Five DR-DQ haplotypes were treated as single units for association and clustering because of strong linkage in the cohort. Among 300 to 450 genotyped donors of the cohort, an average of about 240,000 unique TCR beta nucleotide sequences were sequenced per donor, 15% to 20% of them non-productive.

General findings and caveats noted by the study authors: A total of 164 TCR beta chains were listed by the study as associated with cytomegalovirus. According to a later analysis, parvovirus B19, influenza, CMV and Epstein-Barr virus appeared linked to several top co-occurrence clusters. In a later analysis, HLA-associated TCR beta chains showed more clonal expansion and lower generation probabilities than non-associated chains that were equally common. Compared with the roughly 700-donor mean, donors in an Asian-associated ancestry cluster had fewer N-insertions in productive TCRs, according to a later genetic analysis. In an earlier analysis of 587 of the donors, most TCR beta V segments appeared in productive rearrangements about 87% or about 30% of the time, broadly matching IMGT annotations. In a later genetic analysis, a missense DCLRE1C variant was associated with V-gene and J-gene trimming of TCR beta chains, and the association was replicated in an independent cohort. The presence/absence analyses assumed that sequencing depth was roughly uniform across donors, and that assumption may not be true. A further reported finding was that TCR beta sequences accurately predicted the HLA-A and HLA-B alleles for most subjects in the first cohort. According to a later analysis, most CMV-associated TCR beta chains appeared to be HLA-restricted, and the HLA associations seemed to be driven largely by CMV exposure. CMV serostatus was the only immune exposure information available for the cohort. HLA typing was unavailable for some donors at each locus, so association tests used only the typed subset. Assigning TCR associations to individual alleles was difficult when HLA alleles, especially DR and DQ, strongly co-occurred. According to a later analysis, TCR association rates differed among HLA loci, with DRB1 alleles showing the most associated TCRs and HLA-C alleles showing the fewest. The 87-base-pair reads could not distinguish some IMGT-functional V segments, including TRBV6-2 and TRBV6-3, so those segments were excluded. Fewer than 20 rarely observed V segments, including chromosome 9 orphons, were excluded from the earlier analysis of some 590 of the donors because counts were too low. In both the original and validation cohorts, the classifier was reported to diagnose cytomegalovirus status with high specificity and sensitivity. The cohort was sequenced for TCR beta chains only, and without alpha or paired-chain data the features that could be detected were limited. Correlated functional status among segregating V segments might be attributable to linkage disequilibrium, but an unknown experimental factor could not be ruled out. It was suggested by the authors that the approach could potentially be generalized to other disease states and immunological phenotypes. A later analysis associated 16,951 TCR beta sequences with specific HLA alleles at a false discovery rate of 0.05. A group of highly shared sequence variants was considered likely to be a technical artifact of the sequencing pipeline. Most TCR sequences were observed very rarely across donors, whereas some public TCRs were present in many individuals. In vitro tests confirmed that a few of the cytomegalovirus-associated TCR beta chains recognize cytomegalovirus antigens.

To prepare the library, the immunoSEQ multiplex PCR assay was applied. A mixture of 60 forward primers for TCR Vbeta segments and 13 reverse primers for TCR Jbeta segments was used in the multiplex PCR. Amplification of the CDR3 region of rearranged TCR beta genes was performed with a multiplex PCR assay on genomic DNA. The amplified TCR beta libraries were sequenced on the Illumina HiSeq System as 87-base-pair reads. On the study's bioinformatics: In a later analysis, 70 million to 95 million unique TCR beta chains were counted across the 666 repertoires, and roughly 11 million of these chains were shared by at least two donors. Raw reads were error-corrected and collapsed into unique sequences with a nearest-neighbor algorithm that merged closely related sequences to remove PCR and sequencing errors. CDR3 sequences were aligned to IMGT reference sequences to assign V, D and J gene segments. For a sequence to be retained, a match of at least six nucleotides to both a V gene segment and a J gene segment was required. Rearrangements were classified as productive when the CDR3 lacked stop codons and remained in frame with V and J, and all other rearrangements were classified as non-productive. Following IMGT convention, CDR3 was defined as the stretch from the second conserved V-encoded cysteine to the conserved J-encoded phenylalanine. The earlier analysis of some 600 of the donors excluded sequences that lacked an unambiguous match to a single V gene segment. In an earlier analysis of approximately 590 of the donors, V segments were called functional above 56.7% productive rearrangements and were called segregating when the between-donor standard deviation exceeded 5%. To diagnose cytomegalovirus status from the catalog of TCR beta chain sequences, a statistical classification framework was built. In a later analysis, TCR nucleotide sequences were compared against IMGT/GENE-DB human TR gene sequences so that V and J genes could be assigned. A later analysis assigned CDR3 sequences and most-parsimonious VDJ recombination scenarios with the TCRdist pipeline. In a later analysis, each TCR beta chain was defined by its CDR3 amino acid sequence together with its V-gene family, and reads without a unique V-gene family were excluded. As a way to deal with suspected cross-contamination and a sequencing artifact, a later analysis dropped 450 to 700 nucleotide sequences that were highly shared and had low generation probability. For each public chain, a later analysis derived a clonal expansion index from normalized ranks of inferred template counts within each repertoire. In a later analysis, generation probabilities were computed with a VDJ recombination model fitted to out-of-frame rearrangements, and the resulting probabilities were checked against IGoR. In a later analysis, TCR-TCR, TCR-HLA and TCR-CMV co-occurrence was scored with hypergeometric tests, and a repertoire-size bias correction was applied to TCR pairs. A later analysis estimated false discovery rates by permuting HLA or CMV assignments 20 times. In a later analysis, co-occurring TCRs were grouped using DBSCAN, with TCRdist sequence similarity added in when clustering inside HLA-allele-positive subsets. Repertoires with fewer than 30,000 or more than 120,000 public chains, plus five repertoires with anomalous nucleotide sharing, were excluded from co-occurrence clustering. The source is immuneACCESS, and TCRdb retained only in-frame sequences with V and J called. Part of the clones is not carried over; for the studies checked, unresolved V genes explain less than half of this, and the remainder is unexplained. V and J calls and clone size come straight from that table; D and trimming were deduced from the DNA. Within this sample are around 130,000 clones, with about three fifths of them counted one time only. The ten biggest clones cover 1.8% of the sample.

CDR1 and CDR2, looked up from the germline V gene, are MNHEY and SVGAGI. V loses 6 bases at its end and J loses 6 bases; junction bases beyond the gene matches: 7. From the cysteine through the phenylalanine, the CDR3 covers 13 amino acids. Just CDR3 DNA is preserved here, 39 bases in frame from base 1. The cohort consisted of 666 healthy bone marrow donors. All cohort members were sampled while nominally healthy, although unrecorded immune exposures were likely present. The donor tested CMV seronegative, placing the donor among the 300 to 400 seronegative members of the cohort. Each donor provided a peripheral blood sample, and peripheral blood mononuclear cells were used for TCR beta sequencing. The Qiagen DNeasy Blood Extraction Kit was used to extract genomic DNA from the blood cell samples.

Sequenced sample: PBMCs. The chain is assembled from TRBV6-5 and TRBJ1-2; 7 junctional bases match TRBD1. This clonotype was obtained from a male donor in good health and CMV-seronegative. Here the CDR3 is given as CASSRGGADGYTF. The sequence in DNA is TGTGCCAGCAGCCGAGGGGGCGCGGATGGCTACACCTTC.